This T cell receptor (beta chain) was recorded in a study of beta chain features in type 1 diabetes. CDR1 is MDHEN and CDR2 is SYDVKM in the germline V gene. V was clipped by 6 bases and J by 0 bases, with 12 bases between them. This CDR3 contains 15 residues. Expressed TCRB transcripts were sequenced because the entire RNA isolate underwent reverse transcription. Data came from immunoSEQ multiplex PCR; TCRdb stores just in-frame clones and leaves some out. The sample has more than 300,000 clones; about 16% are singletons. This clone was recorded a few times. The TCR originated in a woman between 18 and 29 years old in good health. Sequenced sample: naive CD4+ T cells from blood. The chain employs TRBV28 and TRBJ1-5; D is unresolved. The chain's CDR3 is CASRPGSVSNQPQHF. The CDR3, as DNA: TGTGCCAGCAGGCCGGGATCCGTTAGCAATCAGCCCCAGCATTTT.